These T cell receptor beta chains were read from a single sample in a study of blood T cell repertoires in COVID-19. The table came from immunoSEQ multiplex PCR; TCRdb's copy has only in-frame clones and leaves some out. The data show roughly 300,000 clones, 80% to 85% seen once. The sequencing sample was made of peripheral blood. The source is a woman aged 55-70 years with active or convalescent COVID-19. The CDR3 runs from the conserved cysteine through the conserved F or W. D genes are given only for firm matches. The listing skips clone size in some rows; elsewhere it reads once, few, many or a size class.

>TRBV29-1|TRBJ2-4|TRBD1|once
CSVVVQGAPKNIQYF
TGCAGCGTTGTTGTACAGGGGGCCCCCAAAAACATTCAGTACTTC
>TRBV9|TRBJ2-1|TRBD1|NA
CASSVAGGELNEQFF
TGTGCCAGCAGCGTAGCAGGGGGCGAGCTCAATGAGCAGTTCTTC
>TRBV7-8|TRBJ1-1|NA|NA
CASRAGLMNTEAFF
TGTGCCAGCAGGGCAGGGCTCATGAACACTGAAGCTTTCTTT
>TRBV27|TRBJ2-1|NA|few
CASSLTSSYNEQFF
TGTGCCAGCAGCCTGACTAGCTCCTACAATGAGCAGTTCTTC
>TRBV7-9|TRBJ1-1|TRBD1|few
CASSLGQGTYTEAFF
TGTGCCAGCAGCTTAGGACAGGGGACTTACACTGAAGCTTTCTTT
>TRBV6-2/TRBV6-3|TRBJ2-7|NA|NA
CASSARGRTYEQYF
TGTGCCAGCAGTGCCCGGGGGAGGACCTACGAGCAGTACTTC
>TRBV4-2|TRBJ2-7|NA|NA
CASSQGSYEQYF
TGTGCCAGCAGCCAAGGCAGCTACGAGCAGTACTTC
>TRBV29-1|TRBJ1-1|NA|NA
CSGRTGDTEAFF
TGCAGCGGCCGGACTGGGGACACTGAAGCTTTCTTT
>TRBV12-5|TRBJ2-7|TRBD1|NA
CASGSGGGQGYEQYF
TGTGCTAGTGGTTCCGGTGGGGGACAGGGCTACGAGCAGTACTTC
>TRBV30|TRBJ2-5|TRBD1|NA
CAWSPSSYPGQGETQYF
TGTGCCTGGAGTCCCTCCTCCTATCCGGGACAGGGAGAGACCCAGTACTTC
>TRBV12-5|TRBJ1-4|TRBD1|NA
CASGLGQGREKLFF
TGTGCTAGTGGTCTCGGACAGGGCCGGGAAAAACTGTTTTTT
>TRBV6-5|TRBJ1-2|NA|NA
CASSPRRTANYGYTF
TGTGCCAGCAGTCCACGAAGGACAGCTAACTATGGCTACACCTTC
>TRBV15|TRBJ2-3|NA|NA
CATSSPDLYTQYF
TGTGCCACCAGCAGCCCTGACTTGTATACGCAGTATTTT
>TRBV3-1/TRBV3-2|TRBJ2-5|NA|NA
CASTPGPDGRETQYF
TGTGCCAGCACCCCAGGACCCGACGGGAGAGAGACCCAGTACTTC
>TRBV25-1|TRBJ2-3|NA|NA
CASSREGADTQYF
TGTGCCAGCAGCCGTGAAGGGGCAGATACGCAGTATTTT
>TRBV4-3|TRBJ1-6|NA|NA
CASSQDRVKGPGNSPLHF
TGCGCCAGCAGCCAAGATAGGGTAAAGGGGCCTGGTAATTCACCCCTCCACTTT
>TRBV6-5|TRBJ1-1|NA|NA
CASIGQNTEAFF
TGTGCCAGCATCGGTCAAAACACTGAAGCTTTCTTT
>TRBV18|TRBJ1-3|TRBD1|NA
CASSGGQPGNTIYF
TGTGCCAGCTCCGGGGGACAGCCTGGAAACACCATATATTTT
>TRBV3-1/TRBV3-2|TRBJ1-5|NA|NA
CASSQTVRGNQPQHF
TGTGCCAGCAGCCAAACTGTCAGGGGAAACCAGCCCCAGCATTTT
>TRBV2|TRBJ1-2|TRBD1|once
CASNGGQGDYYGYTF
TGTGCCAGCAATGGCGGACAGGGGGACTACTATGGCTACACCTTC
>TRBV10-3|TRBJ2-3|NA|NA
CAIRDRTSTDTQYF
TGTGCCATCAGGGACAGAACTAGCACAGATACGCAGTATTTT
>TRBV28|TRBJ1-2|NA|NA
CASSQGPLNNYGYTF
TGTGCCAGCAGCCAGGGCCCCCTTAATAACTATGGCTACACCTTC
>TRBV19|TRBJ2-5|TRBD2|NA
CASTPSGGPQETQYF
TGTGCCAGTACCCCTAGCGGGGGACCCCAAGAGACCCAGTACTTC
>TRBV27|TRBJ2-7|TRBD1|NA
CASKWGTGDYEQYF
TGTGCCAGCAAATGGGGGACAGGGGACTACGAGCAGTACTTC
>TRBV28|TRBJ1-4|NA|NA
CASRLTGFNEKLFF
TGTGCCAGCAGATTGACAGGCTTTAATGAAAAACTGTTTTTT
>TRBV14|TRBJ1-2|NA|NA
CASSQTLKGKDGYTF
TGTGCCAGCAGCCAAACCCTGAAGGGGAAAGATGGCTACACCTTC
>TRBV4-1|TRBJ2-1|TRBD2|NA
CASSRRGGTSDIEQFF
TGCGCCAGCAGCCGAAGAGGGGGGACTAGTGACATTGAGCAGTTCTTC
>TRBV15|TRBJ1-1|NA|NA
CATSRVGGRETEAFF
TGTGCCACCAGCAGAGTGGGTGGGAGGGAAACTGAAGCTTTCTTT
>TRBV4-1|TRBJ2-7|TRBD1|NA
CASSPFGQVAYEQYF
TGCGCCAGCAGCCCCTTCGGACAGGTCGCCTACGAGCAGTACTTC
>TRBV7-2|TRBJ1-5|NA|NA
CASSLARDQPQHF
TGTGCCAGCAGCTTAGCACGAGATCAGCCCCAGCATTTT
>TRBV5-6|TRBJ1-1|NA|once
CASSLFGAEAFF
TGTGCCAGCAGCTTGTTCGGGGCTGAAGCTTTCTTT
>TRBV5-1|TRBJ2-1|NA|many
CASSLGRGNEQFF
TGCGCCAGCAGCTTGGGCAGGGGTAATGAGCAGTTCTTC
>TRBV3-1/TRBV3-2|TRBJ1-2|NA|NA
CASSQYIRRGYTF
TGTGCCAGCAGCCAGTATATCCGCCGGGGCTACACCTTC
>TRBV5-6|TRBJ2-1|TRBD1|NA
CASSLDQGVWNEQFF
TGTGCCAGCAGCTTGGATCAGGGGGTTTGGAATGAGCAGTTCTTC
>TRBV9|TRBJ2-7|NA|once
CASSVGGGYSYEQYF
TGTGCCAGCAGCGTAGGAGGAGGGTACTCCTACGAGCAGTACTTC